This T cell receptor (beta chain) was sequenced for a study of cytotoxic CD8 clonotypes in ibrutinib-treated CLL. The CDR3 extends over 15 amino acids. Investigators sought sequencing depths of between 1 in 200,000 and 1 in 1 million T cells. TCRdb's copy holds only in-frame clones and misses some; the assay was immunoSEQ multiplex PCR. This sample carries roughly 30,000 clones, about 70% of them seen once, and the ten largest clones take 40% to 60%. Study results and caveats: Clonality went up at ibrutinib response and then declined back toward baseline at progression.

With respect to this clone: Its antigen remains unidentified.

The chain recombines TRBV21-1 with TRBJ2-7; the table's D call TRBD1 went unverified against the DNA. TRBV21-1 is noted as a pseudogene. The TCR sequence derives from a human donor with chronic lymphocytic leukemia. Sequencing was performed on PBMCs, taken after 36 months of ibrutinib treatment. CDR3 region: CASSKEGVRGYEQYF. The DNA for the CDR3 is TGTGCCAGCAGCAAAGAAGGAGTCAGGGGGTACGAGCAGTACTTC.